What follows is one T cell receptor beta chain and its context. What it recognizes is unknown. This sample is drawn from a study of vaccination and CD4 T cells after COVID-19. The ends lost 6 bases at V and 4 bases at J; junction bases unmatched: 8. Germline CDR1 reads MNHEY; CDR2 reads SMNVEV (reference sequence). The CDR3 is 15 amino acids. Sequencing of DNA taken from cultured CD4+ T cells relied on the Oncomine TCR Beta short-read assay. TCRdb re-analysed the PCR reads in MiXCR, keeping a single row per CDR3 protein. The sample lists 9,500 to 12,000 distinct CDR3 sequences; less than 65% were seen once. Regarding treatment: approximately 11-day PBMC culture with coronavirus spike peptide pools or control peptides (ViraFEST assay).

Sample: CD4+ T cells from blood, cultured in vitro. The chain recombines TRBV27 with TRBJ2-2; 7 bases are shared with TRBD1. This TCR came from a human donor who had recovered from COVID-19. CDR3 loop: CASSLDRVGTGELFF. Here the CDR3 DNA reads TGTGCCAGCAGCCTTGACAGGGTCGGCACCGGGGAGCTGTTTTTT.